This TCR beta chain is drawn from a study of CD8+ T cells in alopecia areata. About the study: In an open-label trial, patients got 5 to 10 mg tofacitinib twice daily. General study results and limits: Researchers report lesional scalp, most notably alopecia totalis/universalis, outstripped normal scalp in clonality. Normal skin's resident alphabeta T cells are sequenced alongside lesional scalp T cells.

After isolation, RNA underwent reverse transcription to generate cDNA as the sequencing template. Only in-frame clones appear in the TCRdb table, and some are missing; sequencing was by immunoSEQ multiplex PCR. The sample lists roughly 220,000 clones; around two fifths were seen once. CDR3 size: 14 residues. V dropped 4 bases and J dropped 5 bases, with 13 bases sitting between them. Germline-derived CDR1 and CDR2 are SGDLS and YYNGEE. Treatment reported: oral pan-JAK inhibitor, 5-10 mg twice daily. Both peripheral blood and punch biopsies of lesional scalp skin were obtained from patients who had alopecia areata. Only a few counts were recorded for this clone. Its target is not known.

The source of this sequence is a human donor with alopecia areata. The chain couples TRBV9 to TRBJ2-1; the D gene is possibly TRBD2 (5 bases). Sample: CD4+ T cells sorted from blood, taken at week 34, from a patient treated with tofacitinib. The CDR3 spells CASSPNGVDNEQFF. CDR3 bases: TGTGCCAGCAGCCCGAACGGGGTAGACAATGAGCAGTTCTTC. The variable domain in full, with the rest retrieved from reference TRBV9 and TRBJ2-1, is DSGVTQTPKHLITATGQRVTLRCSPRSGDLSVYWYQQSLDQGLQFLIQYYNGEERAKGNILERFSAQQFPDLHSELNLSSLELGDSALYFCASSPNGVDNEQFFGPGTRLTVL.